The 9 T cell receptor beta chains reported below all come from one sample, sequenced in a study of shared clonotypes between healthy human individuals. TCRdb's table, derived via immunoSEQ multiplex PCR, lists solely in-frame clones and lacks some. Of around 990,000 clones in the sample, 60% to 85% were seen once. The sample was memory CD4+ T cells from PBMCs. Subset defined: CD45RA-negative fraction. Receptor source: a man aged 18 to 29 in good health. Some clones in this sample may be carry-over from other donors' samples.

DNA for the CDR3: TGCGCCAGCAGCCAAAACAACAGGGGAAGGTCACCCCTCCACTTT. Protein sequence: CASSQNNRGRSPLHF. V gene TRBV4-3 combines with J gene TRBJ1-6; 7 bases agree with TRBD1. In germline, CDR1 is LGHNA, CDR2 YSLEER. Trimming removed 2 bases from V and 10 bases from J; junction bases left unmatched: 8. There are 15 residues in the CDR3.

V gene TRBV7-6 combines with J gene TRBJ2-5; the D is unclear. Germline V CDR1 and CDR2: SGHVS, FNYEAQ. The CDR3 is made up of 12 amino acids. Trimming pared 5 bases from V and 8 bases from J, leaving 12 bases between. The chain's CDR3 is CASSPPLGTQYF. CDR3 nucleotides: TGTGCCAGCAGCCCCCCCCTCGGCACCCAGTACTTC.

The rearrangement joins TRBV10-3 to TRBJ1-3, with D possibly TRBD1 on 5 matching bases. Looked up from germline, CDR1 is ENHRY and CDR2 is SYGVKD. With 6 bases removed from V and 7 bases from J, the gap between germline ends came to 16 bases. This CDR3 has 14 amino acids. The CDR3 DNA reads as TGTGCCATCAGAGACAGAAGCTCTTGGAACACCATATATTTT. Amino acids: CAIRDRSSWNTIYF.

The sample holds one count of this clone. The rearrangement links TRBV7-2 to TRBJ2-6, with D possibly being TRBD2 (6 bases). The CDR3 sequence is 17 residues long. Germline loops: CDR1 SGHTA, CDR2 FQGNSA. The germline V and J ends were trimmed by 5 bases and 0 bases, with 14 bases remaining between them. The CDR3 bases are TGTGCCAGCAGCCCCGGAGGGAGAGTCTCTGGGGCCAACGTCCTGACTTTC. Protein product: CASSPGGRVSGANVLTF.

This chain joins TRBV5-1 and TRBJ2-7, with 10 bases aligning to TRBD2. This CDR3 is 16 amino acids long. With V trimmed by 1 base and J by 5 bases, 9 bases remained unmatched. CDR1 and CDR2 from the germline V gene are SGHRS and YFSETQ. The CDR3 spells CASSLLLAGEGDEQYF. The CDR3 coding sequence is TGCGCCAGCAGCTTGTTGCTAGCGGGAGAAGGAGACGAGCAGTACTTC. Full variable domain (rest looked up from reference TRBV5-1 and TRBJ2-7): KAGVTQTPRYLIKTRGQQVTLSCSPISGHRSVSWYQQTPGQGLQFLFEYFSETQRNKGNFPGRFSGRQFSNSRSEMNVSTLELGDSALYLCASSLLLAGEGDEQYFGPGTRLTVT.

The V gene is TRBV4-3, the J gene TRBJ2-7; D possibly corresponds to TRBD1 (6 bases). The CDR3 covers 14 residues. Germline loops: CDR1 LGHNA, CDR2 YSLEER. The V end lost 2 bases, the J end lost 7 bases, and 15 bases lay between the germline ends. In DNA, the CDR3 is TGCGCCAGCAGCCAATCACAGGGTCGTTCTGAGCAGTACTTC. This sequence encodes CASSQSQGRSEQYF.

J is TRBJ1-5 and V is TRBV6-5, with TRBD1 identical over 7 bases. This CDR3 has 11 residues. Germline CDR1 reads MNHEY; CDR2 reads SVGAGI. The J segment lost 8 bases and the V segment lost 6 bases, leaving 1 base of the junction unmatched. The CDR3 is CASRDREPQHF. As DNA, the CDR3 is TGTGCCAGCAGAGACAGGGAGCCCCAGCATTTT.

The chain is built from TRBV10-1 and TRBJ2-7; 10 bases match TRBD2. The V segment lost 3 bases and the J segment 3 bases; nucleotides outside the gene matches: 5. Germline CDR1 and CDR2: WNHNN and SYGVQD (reference sequence). The CDR3 is 15 amino acids. The CDR3 DNA reads as TGCGCCAGCAGTGACTTCGGGACTAGCGTCTACGAGCAGTACTTC. Protein sequence: CASSDFGTSVYEQYF.

The chain recombines TRBV27 with TRBJ1-5, with D maybe TRBD1 (6 bases). Per germline, CDR1 MNHEY and CDR2 SMNVEV (reference sequence). V was shortened by 6 bases and J by 0 bases, with 15 bases between the two germline ends. The CDR3 covers 16 residues. The CDR3 nucleotides are TGTGCCAGCAGGATACAGGGAGGGTATAGCAATCAGCCCCAGCATTTT. It codes for CASRIQGGYSNQPQHF.